This T cell receptor (beta chain) emerged from a study of early T cells in non-severe SARS-CoV-2 infection. This CDR3 is 14 amino acids long. The germline V gene encodes CDR1 SGHTA and CDR2 FQGNSA. V was shortened by 5 bases and J by 5 bases, with 15 bases between the two germline ends. cDNA molecules, individually, were tagged with unique molecular identifiers. TCRdb recomputed calls from the 5' RACE reads with MiXCR, one row per CDR3 protein. The top ten hold around 7.3% of the sample, which has some 80,000 distinct CDR3 sequences, roughly 5.3% seen once. This clonotype has more than one count but fewer than ten. The antigen remains undetermined. Regarding the study as a whole: Private and CD4 specificities were missed by VDJdb matching, which favored anti-spike CD8 responses.

This specimen was whole blood, taken at baseline. The sequence was obtained from an adult who was a healthcare worker with PCR-confirmed SARS-CoV-2 infection or an uninfected control (not recorded which). This chain joins TRBV7-2 and TRBJ1-1; D ambiguous. DNA of the CDR3: TGTGCCAGCAGCCCAGTAGGGCTGCGGACTGAAGCTTTCTTT. It codes for CASSPVGLRTEAFF.